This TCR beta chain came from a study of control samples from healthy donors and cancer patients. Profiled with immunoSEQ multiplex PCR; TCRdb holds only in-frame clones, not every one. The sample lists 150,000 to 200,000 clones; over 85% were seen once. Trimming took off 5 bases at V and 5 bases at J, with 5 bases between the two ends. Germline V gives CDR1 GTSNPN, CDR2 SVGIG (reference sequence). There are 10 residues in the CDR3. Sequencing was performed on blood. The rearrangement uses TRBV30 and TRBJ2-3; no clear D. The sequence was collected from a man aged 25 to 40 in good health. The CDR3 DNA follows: TGTGCCTGGGCAGGAGATACGCAGTATTTT. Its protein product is CAWAGDTQYF.